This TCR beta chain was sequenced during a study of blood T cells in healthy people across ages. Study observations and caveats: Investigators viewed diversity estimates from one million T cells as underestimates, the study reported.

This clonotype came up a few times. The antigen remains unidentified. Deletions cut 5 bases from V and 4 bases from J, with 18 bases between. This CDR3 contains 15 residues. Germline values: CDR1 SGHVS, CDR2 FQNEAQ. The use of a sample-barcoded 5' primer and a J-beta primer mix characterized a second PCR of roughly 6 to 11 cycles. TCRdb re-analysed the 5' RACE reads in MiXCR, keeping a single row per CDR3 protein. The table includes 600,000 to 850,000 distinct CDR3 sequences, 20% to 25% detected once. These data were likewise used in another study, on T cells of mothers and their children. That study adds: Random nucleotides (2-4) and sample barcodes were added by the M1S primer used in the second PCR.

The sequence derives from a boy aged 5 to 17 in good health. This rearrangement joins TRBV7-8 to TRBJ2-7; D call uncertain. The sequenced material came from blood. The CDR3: CASSTDTPRKYEQYF. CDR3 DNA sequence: TGTGCCAGCAGCACCGATACGCCACGTAAATACGAGCAGTACTTC.